Following are 25 T cell receptor beta chains from one sample sequenced in a study of T cell changes during pregnancy in multiple sclerosis. TCRdb keeps only in-frame clones here, not all; method: immunoSEQ multiplex PCR. The data contain fewer than 12,000 clones, 75% to 90% of them singletons. The starting material was CD8+ T cells from peripheral blood mononuclear cells, obtained in the first trimester of pregnancy. Receptor source: a female donor in good health, enrolled as a control in a pregnancy study.

Details on this clone: Relative to the germline gene, one junction end is altered; a read error may explain this. CDR3 nucleotides: TGTGCCAGCAGCCAAACCCCTGCGGGGACTGCATCAGACTTC. Amino acids: CASSQTPAGTASDF. The V call is TRBV11-3, the J call TRBJ2-7; possible D gene TRBD2, 6 bases. Per the germline V gene, CDR1 is SGHNT and CDR2 is YENEEA. CDR3 length: 14 amino acids. The full variable domain, completed using reference TRBV11-3 and TRBJ2-7, is EAGVVQSPRYKIIEKKQPVAFWCNPISGHNTLYWYLQNLGQGPELLIRYENEEAVDDSQLPKDRFSAERLKGVDSTLKIQPAELGDSAVYLCASSQTPAGTASDFGPGTRLTVT.

This chain links TRBV5-1 with TRBJ1-1; possible D gene TRBD1, 6 bases. The CDR3 sequence is 19 residues long. Trimming took 3 bases from V and 0 from J, leaving 24 bases between them. Per the germline V gene, CDR1 is SGHRS and CDR2 is YFSETQ. The CDR3: CASSWGEGYRVGLNTEAFF. Here the CDR3 DNA reads TGCGCCAGCAGCTGGGGGGAGGGGTACAGGGTAGGATTGAACACTGAAGCTTTCTTT.

This chain's CDR3 is CASSLLGQGRDEQFF. CDR3 nucleotides: TGTGCCAGCAGCTTACTGGGACAGGGGCGAGATGAGCAGTTCTTC. The chain is built from TRBV7-2 and TRBJ2-1; 10 bases are a match to TRBD1. This CDR3 is 15 amino acids long. J gave up 8 bases and V 2 bases, and 6 bases lay outside the gene matches. The V gene's germline CDR1 is SGHTA and CDR2 FQGNSA.

This chain joins TRBV19 and TRBJ1-2; D ambiguous. Germline CDR1 and CDR2: LNHDA and SQIVND (reference sequence). There are 12 residues in the CDR3. V gave up 8 bases and J gave up 6 bases, with 13 bases separating them. CDR3 sequence: CASSSSSDGYTF. Written as DNA, the CDR3 is TGTGCCAGTTCTAGCAGCTCAGATGGCTACACCTTC.

The rearrangement joins TRBV7-6 to TRBJ2-7; TRBD2 aligns across 9 bases. The V and J ends lost 7 bases and 7 bases, in that order; junction bases with no gene match: 8. Germline V gene lookup returns CDR1 SGHVS and CDR2 FNYEAQ. CDR3 length equals 13 residues. This chain's CDR3 is CASTTLAGREQYF. DNA of the CDR3: TGTGCCAGCACCACTCTAGCGGGGAGAGAGCAGTACTTC.

The chain has TRBV9 and TRBJ2-3; D is unresolved. Germline CDR1 reads SGDLS; CDR2 reads YYNGEE. V dropped 2 bases and J dropped 1 base, with 5 bases sitting between them. This CDR3 contains 13 residues. CDR3 loop: CASSVGRTDTQYF. The CDR3 DNA sequence: TGTGCCAGCAGCGTTGGGCGCACAGATACGCAGTATTTT.

The V gene is TRBV23-1, the J gene TRBJ1-6, with 10 nucleotides matching TRBD1. TRBV23-1 is an ORF for which the function is uncertain. V shed 4 bases, J shed 5 bases, and the junction held 5 bases outside the gene matches. The CDR3 runs to 16 residues. The CDR3 spells CASSRQDRGNNSPLHF. CDR3 DNA: TGCGCCAGCAGTCGCCAGGACAGGGGGAATAATTCACCCCTCCACTTT.

The rearrangement joins TRBV9 to TRBJ1-1; unclear D gene. Germline CDR1 is SGDLS and CDR2 is YYNGEE. The ends were cut back, 6 bases at V and 1 base at J, with 19 bases in the middle. The CDR3 contains 16 residues. The CDR3 nucleotides read TGTGCCAGCAACGAAAACCCACAGAAGACGAACACTGAAGCTTTCTTT. Residues: CASNENPQKTNTEAFF.

J is TRBJ2-7 and V is TRBV30, with D uncertain. The CDR3 has 13 amino acids. The V end was cut by 4 bases, the J end by 0 bases, with 10 bases between. Germline V gives CDR1 GTSNPN, CDR2 SVGIG (reference sequence). The chain's CDR3 is CAWTTHSSYEQYF. CDR3 bases: TGTGCCTGGACCACCCATAGCTCCTACGAGCAGTACTTC.

The chain combines TRBV7-9 with TRBJ2-2, with TRBD1 identical over 7 bases. The ends lost 8 bases at V and 2 bases at J; junction bases unmatched: 2. The germline CDR1 and CDR2 sequences are SEHNR and FQNEAQ (reference sequence). This CDR3 region has 13 residues. The CDR3 DNA follows: TGTGCCAGCCACAGGGGAAACACCGGGGAGCTGTTTTTT. Translated, it gives CASHRGNTGELFF. Based on the CDR3 plus reference TRBV7-9 and TRBJ2-2, the full variable domain is DTGVSQNPRHKITKRGQNVTFRCDPISEHNRLYWYRQTLGQGPEFLTYFQNEAQLEKSRLLSDRFSAERPKGSFSTLEIQRTEQGDSAMYLCASHRGNTGELFFGEGSRLTVL.

This chain uses TRBV5-1 with TRBJ2-7; 7 nucleotides agree with TRBD1. The CDR3 covers 11 residues. Germline-derived CDR1 and CDR2 are SGHRS and YFSETQ. V dropped 5 bases and J dropped 5; count of bases not matched to a gene: 1. The CDR3 nucleotides read TGCGCCAGCAGAACAGGGGACGAGCAGTACTTC. This codes for CASRTGDEQYF.

The chain employs TRBV10-3 and TRBJ2-1; 9 bases match TRBD2. J was trimmed by 8 bases and V by 1 base; bases with no gene match: 6. Germline assignment: CDR1 ENHRY and CDR2 SYGVKD. The CDR3 has 15 residues. In DNA form, the CDR3 reads TGTGCCATCAGTGAGTACGCGGGGGGGATGTATGAGCAGTTCTTC. This translates into CAISEYAGGMYEQFF.

The V and J genes are TRBV9 and TRBJ2-3; TRBD2 aligns across 14 bases. J was trimmed by 3 bases and V by 5 bases; bases with no gene match: 5. CDR1 and CDR2 (germline): SGDLS, YYNGEE. The CDR3 covers 16 residues. The CDR3 region is CASSARLAGGTDTQYF. The CDR3 nucleotides read TGTGCCAGCAGTGCACGACTAGCGGGGGGGACAGATACGCAGTATTTT.

The rearrangement joins TRBV10-3 to TRBJ1-1; D unresolved. CDR3 length: 15 residues. V shed 3 bases and J shed 3 bases, with 14 bases lying between them. The germline V gene encodes CDR1 ENHRY and CDR2 SYGVKD. The CDR3 DNA follows: TGTGCCATCAGTGAATCTAACCCCGGTTACACTGAAGCTTTCTTT. This sequence encodes CAISESNPGYTEAFF.

The V gene is TRBV7-6, the J gene TRBJ1-1; D ambiguous. Trimming cost V 5 bases and J 4 bases, with 14 bases left between them. In germline, CDR1 is SGHVS, CDR2 FNYEAQ. CDR3 length: 14 residues. CDR3 loop: CASSPPRGRTEAFF. The CDR3 bases are TGTGCCAGCAGCCCACCGCGAGGGCGCACTGAAGCTTTCTTT.

In this sample, this clone turned up once. This chain connects TRBV9 to TRBJ2-1, with D perhaps TRBD2 (7 bases). The CDR3 consists of 14 residues. Germline CDR1 reads SGDLS; CDR2 reads YYNGEE. V lost 3 bases, J lost 7 bases, and 14 bases lay in between. The CDR3 DNA follows: TGTGCCAGCAGCGCGGGGGGCATAGGGAATGAGCAGTTCTTC. This gives the protein CASSAGGIGNEQFF.

This rearrangement joins TRBV27 to TRBJ2-7; TRBD1 agrees at 8 bases. Germline-derived CDR1 and CDR2 are MNHEY and SMNVEV (reference sequence). This CDR3 is 15 amino acids long. The V and J ends lost 6 bases and 3 bases, in that order; junction bases with no gene match: 10. CDR3 bases: TGTGCCAGCAGGCTTGGACAGGGTGCCCTCTACGAGCAGTACTTC. It is translated as CASRLGQGALYEQYF.

This clone is medium-sized within its sample. The rearrangement joins TRBV2 to TRBJ1-3; D unclear. V was shortened by 7 bases and J by 4 bases, with 17 bases between the two germline ends. CDR1 and CDR2 (germline): SNHLY, FYNNEI. The CDR3 is 15 amino acids. Here the CDR3 DNA reads TGTGCCAGCACCCTCGACACCAGCGGGGGAAACACCATATATTTT. It translates to CASTLDTSGGNTIYF.

The chain links TRBV5-5 to TRBJ2-1; D ambiguous. This CDR3 is built from 14 residues. The V gene lost 0 bases and the J gene lost 4 bases, with 8 bases spanning the gap. Germline loops: CDR1 SGHKS, CDR2 YYEKEE (reference sequence). The CDR3: CASSLDQSYNEQFF. In nucleotides, the CDR3 is TGTGCCAGCAGCTTGGACCAGTCTTACAATGAGCAGTTCTTC.

This chain links TRBV4-2 with TRBJ2-7; 7 bases fit TRBD2. V trimming: 3 bases; J trimming: 2 bases; junction bases outside the gene matches: 7. Germline V gene sequence: CDR1 LGHNA, CDR2 YNFKEQ. The CDR3 covers 15 residues. In nucleotides, the CDR3 is TGTGCCAGCAGCCAGGAGCAGCGGGGACCCTACGAGCAGTACTTC. Translated, it gives CASSQEQRGPYEQYF.

This clone was observed a single time. V gene TRBV5-4 combines with J gene TRBJ1-6, with D maybe TRBD1 (5 bases). This CDR3 spans 12 amino acids. In germline, CDR1 is SGHNT, CDR2 YYREEE (reference sequence). Trimming left V 6 bases short and J 9 bases short, with 10 bases between. As DNA, the CDR3 is TGTGCCAGCAATAGGGGCACTTCACCCCTCCACTTT. It codes for CASNRGTSPLHF.

V and J are TRBV6-1 and TRBJ2-3; D gene ambiguous. Germline CDR1 and CDR2: MNHNS and SASEGT. This CDR3 spans 14 amino acids. The ends were cut back, 3 bases at V and 5 bases at J, with 12 bases in the middle. The CDR3, as DNA: TGTGCCAGCAGTGAGGTCGAGACTCAAGATACGCAGTATTTT. It specifies CASSEVETQDTQYF.

The chain recombines TRBV27 with TRBJ2-2; tentative D call: TRBD2 (6 bases). Looked up from germline, CDR1 is MNHEY and CDR2 is SMNVEV (reference sequence). V lost 7 bases to trimming and J lost 5 bases, with 17 bases between them. The CDR3 has 15 residues. The CDR3 nucleotides read TGTGCCAGCAAGGGAGCAGTACGGGGGACCGGGGAGCTGTTTTTT. Its translation: CASKGAVRGTGELFF.

This clone was detected only a few times. The CDR3 spells CASRYSLNTEAFF. CDR3 coding DNA: TGTGCCAGCAGATACAGTTTGAACACTGAAGCTTTCTTT. The genes are TRBV7-2 and TRBJ1-1; unclear D gene. Germline-derived CDR1 and CDR2 are SGHTA and FQGNSA. V was shortened by 6 bases and J by 0 bases, with 8 bases between the two germline ends. CDR3 size: 13 residues.

The count of this clone is one. The chain couples TRBV4-1 to TRBJ2-3, with D maybe TRBD2 (6 bases). The V gene's germline CDR1 is MGHRA and CDR2 YSYEKL. The CDR3 covers 15 residues. V was clipped by 4 bases and J by 0 bases, with 11 bases between them. The CDR3 reads CASSLLAGSTDTQYF. CDR3 coding DNA: TGCGCCAGCAGCCTCCTGGCGGGGAGCACAGATACGCAGTATTTT.